The text below deals with one T cell receptor (beta chain). Its antigen has not been determined. No base qualities exist here, and no much larger clone lies one base off it. This specimen comes from a study of cytomegalovirus exposure and HLA in healthy donors (dated by TCRdb to 2016 to 2017). Describing the broader study: An earlier analysis of 587 of the donors reported 276 Gb of sequence data and 90 million to 120 million unique TCR beta sequences obtained from about 179 million T cells. Roughly 300 gigabases of sequencing data and about 92 million unique TCR sequences made up an early release that covered roughly 670 HLA-typed donors. Among the approximately 400 genotyped donors, 81% belonged to the genetic ancestry cluster associated with self-reported Caucasian donors. The aim of the study was to test whether cataloging public T cell receptors could identify signatures of past pathogen exposure. The T cell repertoires of several hundred subjects were profiled by immunosequencing and related to cytomegalovirus serostatus. In addition to the first cohort of around 670 subjects, a separate validation cohort of 100 to 150 different subjects was used. To predict cytomegalovirus infection status, the study combined high-throughput TCR immunosequencing, statistical association of individual TCRs with disease status, and machine learning. A later analysis re-examined previously published TCR beta repertoires from 600 to 700 donors and added high-resolution HLA genotyping to investigate patterns of TCR occurrence. In the later analysis, no new phenotypic data were used to find candidate immune exposures; instead, reliance was placed on TCR beta sequences and their occurrence across donors. An earlier analysis of some 500 of the donors applied high-throughput TCR beta sequencing to assess whether each TCR beta V gene segment acted as functional or pseudogenic. Donor age, sex, ethnicity and CMV serostatus were collected together with the repertoire data. In a later genetic analysis, genome-wide SNP genotypes for about three fifths of the 666 donors were used, and that subset was treated as a discovery cohort. All discovery cohort repertoires had been generated using a single sequencing platform. Class I and class II HLA loci were covered by the typing at four-digit resolution. Typing coverage varied by locus: about 629-630 donors for A, B, C, DRB1 and DQB1; around 560 for DQA1; some 610 for DPA1; more than 450 for DPB1. A handful of DR-DQ haplotypes were treated as single units for association and clustering because of strong linkage in the cohort. Among 398 genotyped donors of the cohort, an average of approximately 200,000 unique TCR beta nucleotide sequences was sequenced per donor, of which about 18% were non-productive.

Broad study findings and their caveats: It was suggested by the authors that the approach could potentially be generalized to other disease states and immunological phenotypes. Most CMV-associated TCR beta chains appeared to be HLA-restricted in a later analysis, and the HLA associations seemed to be driven largely by CMV exposure. A further reported finding was that TCR beta sequences accurately predicted the HLA-A and HLA-B alleles for most subjects in the first cohort. For the cohort, immune exposure information was limited to CMV serostatus. In a later analysis, the rate of TCR association differed among HLA loci, with DRB1 alleles having the most associated TCRs and HLA-C alleles having the fewest. A later genetic analysis associated a missense DCLRE1C variant with V-gene and J-gene trimming of TCR beta chains, and an independent cohort replicated the association. In an earlier analysis of approximately 590 of the donors, most TCR beta V segments appeared in productive rearrangements about 87% or about 30% of the time, broadly matching IMGT annotations. The study gave a list of under 200 TCR beta chains associated with cytomegalovirus. Strong co-occurrence of HLA alleles, especially DR and DQ, made assigning TCR associations to individual alleles difficult. In this cohort, only TCR beta chains were sequenced, and detectable features were limited by the absence of alpha or paired-chain data. The classifier was reported to diagnose cytomegalovirus status with high specificity and sensitivity in both the original and validation cohorts. Compared with equally common non-associated chains, HLA-associated TCR beta chains in a later analysis were more clonally expanded and had lower generation probabilities. In a later analysis, several top co-occurrence clusters were reported to appear linked to parvovirus B19, influenza, CMV and Epstein-Barr virus. Most TCR sequences were observed very rarely across donors, whereas some public TCRs were present in many individuals. Sequencing depth was assumed to be roughly uniform across donors in the presence/absence analyses, though that assumption may not hold. Linkage disequilibrium might explain the correlated functional status among segregating V segments, but an unknown experimental factor could not be ruled out. In vitro tests confirmed that a few of the cytomegalovirus-associated TCR beta chains recognize cytomegalovirus antigens. Because counts were too low, around 18 rarely observed V segments, including chromosome 9 orphons, were left out of the earlier analysis of roughly 600 of the donors. In a later analysis, some 18,000 TCR beta sequences were associated with specific HLA alleles at a false discovery rate of 0.05. Because HLA typing was missing for some donors at each locus, association tests included only the typed subset. Some IMGT-functional V segments, including TRBV6-2 and TRBV6-3, could not be told apart with the 87-base-pair reads, so those segments were excluded. A cluster of highly shared sequence variants was judged likely to be a technical artifact of the sequencing pipeline. Compared with the roughly 670-donor mean, donors in an Asian-associated ancestry cluster had fewer N-insertions in productive TCRs, according to a later genetic analysis.

The cohort comprised approximately 700 healthy bone marrow donors. Cohort members were all nominally healthy when sampled, although unrecorded immune exposures were likely present. The donor was CMV seronegative and belonged to the group of approximately 320 seronegative cohort members. Each donor provided a peripheral blood sample, and peripheral blood mononuclear cells were used for TCR beta sequencing. The Qiagen DNeasy Blood Extraction Kit was used to extract genomic DNA from the blood cell samples. Receptor libraries were prepared by the immunoSEQ multiplex PCR assay. The multiplex PCR relied on a mix of 60 forward primers for TCR Vbeta segments and 13 reverse primers for TCR Jbeta segments. Amplification of the CDR3 region of rearranged TCR beta genes was performed with a multiplex PCR assay on genomic DNA. Amplified TCR beta libraries were sequenced as 87-base-pair reads on the Illumina HiSeq System. On the authors' methods: In a later analysis, tens of millions of unique TCR beta chains were counted across the 650 to 700 repertoires, and around 10 million of these chains were shared by at least two donors. A nearest-neighbor algorithm error-corrected the raw reads and collapsed the reads into unique sequences, merging closely related sequences to remove PCR and sequencing errors. To assign V, D and J gene segments, CDR3 sequences were aligned to IMGT reference sequences. For a sequence to be retained, at least a six-nucleotide match to both a V gene segment and a J gene segment was required. A rearrangement was called productive if the CDR3 had no stop codons and remained in frame with V and J, and every other rearrangement was called non-productive. Following IMGT convention, CDR3 was defined as the stretch from the second conserved V-encoded cysteine to the conserved J-encoded phenylalanine. The earlier analysis of roughly 590 of the donors excluded sequences that lacked an unambiguous match to a single V gene segment. An earlier analysis of about 600 of the donors called V segments functional above 56.7% productive rearrangements and segregating when the between-donor standard deviation exceeded 5%. A statistical classification framework was built for diagnosing cytomegalovirus status from the catalog of TCR beta chain sequences. In a later analysis, TCR nucleotide sequences were compared against IMGT/GENE-DB human TR gene sequences so that V and J genes could be assigned. The TCRdist pipeline was used in a later analysis to assign CDR3 sequences and most-parsimonious VDJ recombination scenarios. In a later analysis, each TCR beta chain was defined by its CDR3 amino acid sequence together with its V-gene family, and reads lacking a unique V-gene family were excluded. In a later analysis, approximately 640 highly shared, low-generation-probability nucleotide sequences were removed to address suspected cross-contamination and a sequencing artifact. In a later analysis, a clonal expansion index for each public chain was calculated from normalized within-repertoire ranks of inferred template counts. In a later analysis, generation probabilities were computed with a VDJ recombination model fitted to out-of-frame rearrangements, and the resulting probabilities were checked against IGoR. In a later analysis, TCR-TCR, TCR-HLA and TCR-CMV co-occurrence was scored with hypergeometric tests, and a repertoire-size bias correction was applied to TCR pairs. In a later analysis, false discovery rates were estimated by permuting HLA or CMV assignments 20 times. In a later analysis, co-occurring TCRs were grouped using DBSCAN, with TCRdist sequence similarity added in when clustering inside HLA-allele-positive subsets. For co-occurrence clustering, repertoires with fewer than 30,000 or more than 120,000 public chains were excluded, along with several repertoires with anomalous nucleotide sharing. TCRdb carries this immuneACCESS record with in-frame sequences only. Its versions omit some clonotypes, under half of them owing to an unresolved V gene in the studies checked, with the rest unexplained. The V and J calls and clone size were taken over from that table, and D and trimming were inferred from the DNA. This sample gives fewer than 250,000 clones in total; around three quarters of them show up just once. Roughly 15% of the sample is held by the ten biggest clonotypes.

Germline trimming: 9 bases from V, 7 bases from J; junction bases outside gene matches: 18. CDR1 and CDR2 (SNHLY, FYNNEI) derive from the germline V gene. The CDR3 has 17 amino acids, counting the end cysteine and phenylalanine. CDR3 DNA only is kept here, 51 bases in frame from base 1. What was sequenced was PBMCs. The clonotype was recovered from a man aged 35 to 55 in good health and CMV-seronegative. Rearrangement joined TRBV2 to TRBJ1-4; TRBD1 lines up with 9 middle nucleotides. CDR3 region: CASHYPGTGRGREKLFF. Here is the DNA: TGTGCCAGTCATTACCCCGGGACAGGGAGAGGCCGTGAAAAACTGTTTTTT.